These 12 T cell receptor beta chains share one sample of origin, sequenced in a study of control samples from healthy donors and cancer patients. Clones were read by immunoSEQ multiplex PCR, and TCRdb kept only the in-frame ones, dropping some. The sample includes fewer than 100,000 clones, roughly 82% seen only once; the top ten take 1.5% to 2%. Material: blood. The origin of the receptors is a man between 60 and 75 years old in good health.

The CDR3: CASSLFSGRENNEQFF. The CDR3 DNA is TGTGCCAGCAGCTTGTTTTCCGGGAGGGAGAACAATGAGCAGTTCTTC. The chain uses TRBV5-6 and TRBJ2-1; 8 bases are shared with TRBD2. The CDR3 loop spans 16 amino acids. V was clipped by 1 base and J by 5 bases; unmatched bases: 8. Germline V gene lookup returns CDR1 SGHDT and CDR2 YYEEEE. Variable domain in full (rest from reference TRBV5-6 and TRBJ2-1): DAGVTQSPTHLIKTRGQQVTLRCSPKSGHDTVSWYQQALGQGPQFIFQYYEEEERQRGNFPDRFSGHQFPNYSSELNVNALLLGDSALYLCASSLFSGRENNEQFFGPGTRLTVL.

The rearrangement uses TRBV19 and TRBJ2-3; perhaps TRBD2 as D (7 bases). This CDR3 has 15 amino acids. CDR1 LNHDA and CDR2 SQIVND come from the germline V gene (reference sequence). V dropped 3 bases and J dropped 5 bases, with 15 bases sitting between them. The CDR3 region has the DNA TGTGCCAGTAGTATGGGGGGGCGGACGGGAGATACGCAGTATTTT. It translates to CASSMGGRTGDTQYF.

The chain uses TRBV20-1 and TRBJ2-3; D unresolved. The CDR3 has 14 residues. Looked up from germline, CDR1 is DFQATT and CDR2 is SNEGSKA (reference sequence). The V end was cut by 3 bases, the J end by 1 base, with 11 bases between. Written as DNA, the CDR3 is TGCAGTGCTAGTGGGCTAGTCCGCACAGATACGCAGTATTTT. Translated, it gives CSASGLVRTDTQYF.

Written as DNA, the CDR3 is TGCGCCAGCAGCCCCCATTCTAGGAACACCGGGGAGCTGTTTTTT. Residues: CASSPHSRNTGELFF. The genes are TRBV4-1 and TRBJ2-2; D is uncertain. From germline, CDR1 is MGHRA and CDR2 YSYEKL. The CDR3 loop spans 15 amino acids. The ends were cut back, 4 bases at V and 1 base at J, with 10 bases in the middle.

V gene TRBV9 combines with J gene TRBJ2-3; 8 nucleotides agree with TRBD2. CDR3 length equals 14 residues. The V segment lost 7 bases and the J segment 3 bases; nucleotides outside the gene matches: 7. Germline lookup yields CDR1 SGDLS and CDR2 YYNGEE. The CDR3 bases are TGTGCCAGCGGAGATAGCGGGGTAACAGATACGCAGTATTTT. Encoded protein: CASGDSGVTDTQYF.

The chain uses TRBV9 and TRBJ2-2; TRBD2 might be the D (5 bases). Between the trimmed V and J ends, which lost 6 bases and 8 bases, there was a span of 14 bases. CDR3 length equals 13 residues. Germline-derived CDR1 and CDR2 are SGDLS and YYNGEE. This chain's CDR3 is CASTRSVEGELFF. Here the CDR3 DNA reads TGTGCCAGCACCCGTAGCGTTGAGGGGGAGCTGTTTTTT. The whole variable domain, remainder taken from reference TRBV9 and TRBJ2-2, is DSGVTQTPKHLITATGQRVTLRCSPRSGDLSVYWYQQSLDQGLQFLIQYYNGEERAKGNILERFSAQQFPDLHSELNLSSLELGDSALYFCASTRSVEGELFFGEGSRLTVL.

This chain links TRBV18 with TRBJ1-1; possible D gene TRBD1, 5 bases. CDR1 and CDR2 from the germline V gene are KGHSH and LQKENI. Trimming removed 0 bases at V and 4 bases at J, with 9 bases between. This CDR3 comprises 14 residues. This chain's CDR3 is CASSPPGGVTEAFF. CDR3 nucleotides: TGTGCCAGCTCACCACCGGGGGGGGTCACTGAAGCTTTCTTT.

V gene TRBV12-3 or TRBV12-4 combines with J gene TRBJ2-7; D remains ambiguous. V was trimmed by 5 bases and J by 4 bases, leaving 9 bases between them. The length of the CDR3 is 12 residues. The CDR3 DNA sequence: TGTGCCAGCAGTCCCGTCCCTTACGAGCAGTACTTC. Protein: CASSPVPYEQYF.

This clone was seen only a few times. DNA for the CDR3: TGTGCCAGCACCCAAGCACAGCTAGCCAAAAACATTCAGTACTTC. It codes for CASTQAQLAKNIQYF. V usage is TRBV11-2 and J usage is TRBJ2-4; D remains ambiguous. V dropped 7 bases and J dropped 0 bases, with 13 bases sitting between them. The CDR3 sequence is 15 residues long. Germline lookup yields CDR1 SGHAT and CDR2 FQNNGV.

The chain has TRBV28 and TRBJ1-2; 7 positions match TRBD1. CDR3 length: 13 amino acids. Germline V gene lookup returns CDR1 MDHEN and CDR2 SYDVKM. J lost 2 bases, V lost 5 bases, and 2 bases had no gene match. CDR3 nucleotide sequence: TGTGCCAGCAGTCAGGGACAGAACTATGGCTACACCTTC. Its protein is CASSQGQNYGYTF.

This clone was found a few times. V gene TRBV19 combines with J gene TRBJ1-5, with D unresolved. V dropped 4 bases and J dropped 4 bases, with 8 bases sitting between them. This CDR3 region has 13 residues. Germline CDR1 reads LNHDA; CDR2 reads SQIVND (reference sequence). DNA for the CDR3: TGTGCCAGTAGTAAGGGTCCGAATCAGCCCCAGCATTTT. This gives the protein CASSKGPNQPQHF.

The J gene is TRBJ2-1, the V gene TRBV5-4; 10 bases are a match to TRBD2. This CDR3 contains 16 residues. The germline gives CDR1 SGHNT, CDR2 YYREEE (reference sequence). V trimming: 4 bases; J trimming: 7 bases; junction bases outside the gene matches: 11. CDR3 sequence: CASSPTVAGGVNEQFF. DNA of the CDR3: TGTGCCAGCAGCCCCACCGTAGCGGGGGGTGTTAATGAGCAGTTCTTC.